This is a list of T cell receptor beta chains from one sample in a study of shared T cell receptors in the human thymus. Profiled with immunoSEQ multiplex PCR; TCRdb holds only in-frame clones, not every one. Among approximately 730,000 clones listed, 80% to 90% were seen once. The sample was also reused in another study, on human thymus T cells.

The sample consisted of thymocytes. The receptors stem from a girl less than two years old with a congenital heart defect. Each CDR3 is given with its conserved first and last residue. D genes are given only for firm matches. Size values are once, few and many counts, or a class for expanded clones, and some rows have none.

clone_size j_call d_call v_call cdr3_aa cdr3_nt
. TRBJ2-7 TRBD1 TRBV4-3 CASSPTGTGKRQYF TGCGCCAGCAGCCCAACCGGGACAGGAAAGCGGCAGTACTTC
. TRBJ1-3 . TRBV27 CASMGWGEPWAGNTIYF TGTGCCAGCATGGGCTGGGGGGAGCCCTGGGCTGGAAACACCATATATTTT
. TRBJ1-2 . TRBV4-1 CASSQTSPYTF TGCGCCAGCAGCCAAACATCACCCTACACCTTC
. TRBJ2-2 TRBD1 TRBV4-3 CASSQGRTGGEGGGLFF TGCGCCAGCAGCCAAGGGAGAACAGGGGGCGAGGGAGGGGGGCTGTTTTTT
few TRBJ2-6 TRBD1 TRBV14 CASSARQGRLSGANVLTF TGTGCCAGCAGCGCCCGACAGGGCCGATTATCTGGGGCCAACGTCCTGACTTTC
. TRBJ2-7 TRBD2 TRBV5-5 CASSGGSGGFSYEQYF TGTGCCAGCAGCGGGGGTAGCGGGGGTTTCTCCTACGAGCAGTACTTC
. TRBJ2-1 . TRBV27 CASGRDKEQFF TGTGCCAGCGGGAGGGACAAGGAGCAGTTCTTC
. TRBJ2-6 TRBD1 TRBV6-1 CASSEARDRTSSGANVLTF TGTGCCAGCAGTGAAGCCCGGGACAGGACCTCTTCTGGGGCCAACGTCCTGACTTTC
. TRBJ1-2 . TRBV4-1 CASSQVLDYGYTF TGCGCCAGCAGCCAAGTCCTTGACTATGGCTACACCTTC
once TRBJ1-2 . TRBV18 CASSPPGDGGHYGYTF TGTGCCAGCTCACCACCAGGGGATGGTGGGCACTATGGCTACACCTTC
once TRBJ2-4 . TRBV2 CASSLAHDRTLAKNIQYF TGTGCCAGCAGCCTCGCCCACGACAGGACCTTAGCCAAAAACATTCAGTACTTC
. TRBJ2-6 . TRBV2 CASRYRVTGANVLTF TGTGCCAGCAGGTACAGGGTGACTGGGGCCAACGTCCTGACTTTC
. TRBJ1-1 . TRBV14 CASSGEGEAEAFF TGTGCCAGCAGCGGTGAGGGAGAAGCTGAAGCTTTCTTT
. TRBJ2-3 . TRBV30 CAWSLVDIPDCLSTDTQYF TGTGCCTGGAGTTTAGTTGATATTCCCGATTGCCTTAGCACAGATACGCAGTATTTT
. TRBJ2-2 . TRBV28 CASSFPLGGENTGELFF TGTGCCAGCAGTTTCCCCCTGGGCGGGGAGAACACCGGGGAGCTGTTTTTT
. TRBJ2-4 TRBD2 TRBV5-6 CASSLRSRGGINIQYF TGTGCCAGCAGCTTGAGAAGTCGGGGGGGGATAAACATTCAGTACTTC
. TRBJ1-3 TRBD1 TRBV10-2 CASRPHKRTGEGGGNTIYF TGCGCCAGCAGGCCCCATAAGAGGACAGGGGAGGGTGGCGGAAACACCATATATTTT
few TRBJ1-6 . TRBV9 CASSVEWRDNSPLHF TGTGCCAGCAGCGTAGAGTGGAGGGATAATTCACCCCTCCACTTT
. TRBJ1-5 . TRBV5-4 CASSLAGGNQPQHF TGTGCCAGCAGCTTGGCGGGGGGCAATCAGCCCCAGCATTTT
. TRBJ1-6 . TRBV19 CASTPGAGDAKSPLHF TGTGCCTCAACCCCGGGAGCGGGGGATGCGAAATCACCCCTCCACTTT
. TRBJ2-5 . TRBV11-2 CASSLKGGYAETQYF TGTGCCAGCAGCTTAAAGGGGGGGTATGCAGAGACCCAGTACTTC
once TRBJ1-1 . TRBV5-6 CASSLFRVPQENTEAFF TGTGCCAGCAGCTTGTTCAGGGTACCTCAAGAGAACACTGAAGCTTTCTTT
. TRBJ2-7 TRBD1 TRBV11-2 CASSPNRGGQGPYEQYF TGTGCCAGCAGCCCGAACAGAGGGGGACAGGGCCCCTACGAGCAGTACTTC
few TRBJ1-1 TRBD1 TRBV18 CASSRRPGASGTAKPMNTEAFF TGTGCCAGCTCACGACGGCCCGGGGCCTCTGGGACAGCCAAACCTATGAACACTGAAGCTTTCTTT
. TRBJ2-3 TRBD1 TRBV6-1 CASTPRDRGTDTQYF TGTGCCAGCACCCCCCGGGACAGGGGTACAGATACGCAGTATTTT
. TRBJ1-2 TRBD1 TRBV19 CATLRTGGYGYTF TGTGCCACCCTCCGGACAGGGGGCTATGGCTACACCTTC
. TRBJ1-4 . TRBV6-6 CASSYYRGERLFF TGTGCCAGCAGTTACTATAGGGGCGAACGACTGTTTTTT
. TRBJ2-7 . TRBV18 CASSPPRRGPYEQYF TGTGCCAGCTCACCACCGAGGAGGGGGCCCTACGAGCAGTACTTC
. TRBJ2-3 . TRBV7-6 CASSLGRQGRVDTQYF TGTGCCAGCAGCCTCGGGAGGCAGGGGAGGGTGGATACGCAGTATTTT
. TRBJ1-2 TRBD1 TRBV27 CASSPTGIYGYTF TGTGCCAGCAGTCCGACAGGGATCTATGGCTACACCTTC